This entry features one T cell receptor beta chain sequence. What it binds is not known. This entry comes from a study of T cells in Graves' hyperthyroidism and ophthalmopathy. Thyroid ultrasound, orbital computed tomography, clinical symptoms, and serum thyroxine and TRAb underpinned diagnoses. The CDR3 extends over 13 amino acids. The V end lost 1 base, the J end lost 4 bases, and 7 bases lay between the germline ends. CDR1 is LNHDA and CDR2 is SQIVND in the germline V gene (reference sequence). Overall study results and limits: Most thyroid-expanded clonotypes above 0.001 were also found in blood.

From RNA transcripts, TCR beta CDR3 regions were amplified. A set of HTBI primers served as the primers for a first-round RT-PCR of the TCR CDR3. TCRdb recomputed calls from the multiplex PCR reads with MiXCR, one row per CDR3 protein. Among 490,000 or so distinct CDR3 sequences listed, around a fifth were seen once. The J gene is TRBJ1-2, the V gene TRBV19, with D hard to call. The source of this sequence is a woman in her 70s with Graves' ophthalmopathy. Sequencing was done on a sample of blood. Here the CDR3 reads CASSIATAYGYTF. The CDR3 DNA reads TGTGCCAGTAGTATAGCCACAGCCTATGGCTACACCTTC.